This TCR beta chain was identified during a study of blood T cell repertoires in COVID-19. As for the study in general: Sources were T cells, B-cell-depleted T cells, or PBMCs; the material itself was cDNA or gDNA.

The table came from immunoSEQ multiplex PCR; TCRdb's copy has only in-frame clones and leaves some out. The sample includes roughly 100,000 clones, roughly 92% of them seen just once. Germline V gene data show CDR1 as SGHRS and CDR2 as YFSETQ. The CDR3 length is 15 residues. Unmatched junction bases numbered 8, after V lost 4 bases and J lost 7 bases. The J gene is TRBJ2-2, the V gene TRBV5-1; 9 positions match TRBD1. The sequencing sample was made of peripheral blood. The clonotype comes from a man in his fifties or sixties with active COVID-19. CDR3 region: CASSPGTGKIGELFF. CDR3 in DNA: TGCGCCAGCAGCCCCGGGACAGGGAAGATCGGGGAGCTGTTTTTT.